One sample yielded the 30 T cell receptor beta chains listed below, sequenced in a study of immune heterogeneity within non-small cell lung tumors. With 32 V and 13 J primers, multiplex PCR amplified the TCR beta CDR3. TCRdb recomputed calls from the multiplex PCR reads with MiXCR, one row per CDR3 protein. The repertoire has about 15,000 distinct CDR3 sequences, about 31% of them found once; the top ten carry nearly 15%. Template input was genomic DNA from bulk tumor (about 640 ng per sample). Several biopsies were spaced far apart within each primary tumor and obtained as surgery took place. Surgery that was curative in intent was performed on patients with untreated, newly diagnosed non-small cell lung cancer. Sample: lung tumor tissue. Receptors were obtained from a woman aged 45-65 years with non-small cell lung cancer.

By share of the sample, this clonotype is medium-sized (0.01 to 0.1%). The rearrangement links TRBV30 to TRBJ1-3, with D unresolved. Trimming took 5 bases from V and 8 from J, leaving 10 bases between them. This CDR3 region has 11 residues. The V gene's germline CDR1 is GTSNPN and CDR2 SVGIG (reference sequence). CDR3 amino acids: CAWGVGDTIYF. DNA of the CDR3: TGTGCCTGGGGAGTTGGGGACACCATATATTTT.

This clonotype turned up a few times. This may stem from a read error, because a much larger clone lies one nucleotide away. This chain connects TRBV19 to TRBJ2-6; D is undetermined. This CDR3 is 17 amino acids long. The ends were cut back, 3 bases at V and 2 bases at J, with 14 bases in the middle. Germline V gene data show CDR1 as LNHDA and CDR2 as SQIVND (reference sequence). In DNA, the CDR3 is TGTGCCAGTAGTATTGGCCCCCCTGAGGCTGGGGCCAACGTCCTGACTTTC. Translated: CASSIGPPEAGANVLTF.

In this sample, this clonotype is medium-sized (0.01 to 0.1%). The chain has TRBV19 and TRBJ2-6, with D possibly TRBD1 on 7 matching bases. The CDR3 is made up of 15 amino acids. Looked up from germline, CDR1 is LNHDA and CDR2 is SQIVND (reference sequence). V was cut by 9 bases and J by 2 bases, with 14 bases left in between. CDR3 residues: CASATGRTGANVLTF. In DNA, the CDR3 is TGTGCCAGCGCGACAGGGAGGACTGGGGCCAACGTCCTGACTTTC.

A remark on this clonotype: One base away lies a much larger clone, so this may be a sequencing read error. This chain connects TRBV24-1 to TRBJ2-2; tentatively, D is TRBD1 (5 bases). From germline, CDR1 is KGHDR and CDR2 SFDVKD. The CDR3 loop spans 14 amino acids. The chain's CDR3 is CATSDEPDTWELFF. Written as DNA, the CDR3 is TGTGCCACCAGTGACGAACCGGACACCTGGGAGCTGTTTTTT.

This clonotype showed up many times. This chain connects TRBV12-3 or TRBV12-4 to TRBJ1-1; 7 positions match TRBD1. The V gene end was trimmed by 7 bases and the J gene end by 6 bases; junction bases not matched to a gene: 20. The CDR3 is 17 residues long. CDR3 loop: CASTPRQGAGSRAEAFF. The CDR3 bases are TGTGCCAGCACCCCTCGACAGGGTGCGGGCTCTAGGGCTGAAGCTTTCTTT.

This clonotype was counted once. The CDR3 DNA follows: TGTGCCAGCAGTACCGGGGGGGCGGACTCCTACGAGCAGTACTTC. It codes for CASSTGGADSYEQYF. V usage is TRBV6-1 and J usage is TRBJ2-7, with 8 bases lining up with TRBD2. CDR1 is MNHNS, CDR2 SASEGT, per germline. CDR3 length: 15 residues. Trimming removed 5 bases from V and 0 bases from J; junction bases left unmatched: 6.

The chain links TRBV3-1 to TRBJ2-2, with D unclear. Trimming pared 5 bases from V and 6 bases from J, leaving 7 bases between. The CDR3 has 12 amino acids. The V gene's germline CDR1 is LGHDT and CDR2 YNNKEL (reference sequence). The CDR3 nucleotides read TGTGCCAGCAGCACAAGGGCCGGGGAGCTGTTTTTT. It yields the protein CASSTRAGELFF.

This clonotype was picked up many times. The chain recombines TRBV20-1 with TRBJ1-1, with D tentatively TRBD1 (5 bases). CDR1 DFQATT and CDR2 SNEGSKA come from the germline V gene (reference sequence). V lost 5 bases to trimming and J lost 8 bases, with 18 bases between them. The CDR3 covers 13 residues. Here the CDR3 DNA reads TGCAGTGCTCACTGGGGAGGGAGGGGCGAAGCTTTCTTT. Residues: CSAHWGGRGEAFF.

The V call is TRBV7-9, the J call TRBJ2-2, with D possibly being TRBD1 or TRBD2 (7 bases each). This CDR3 contains 16 residues. Germline CDR1 and CDR2: SEHNR and FQNEAQ (reference sequence). Deletions cut 0 bases from V and 4 bases from J, with 12 bases between. CDR3 nucleotide sequence: TGTGCCAGCAGCTTAGCGACAGGGAGGGGCACCGGGGAGCTGTTTTTT. Its translation: CASSLATGRGTGELFF.

This clonotype has at least ten counts. The chain links TRBV30 to TRBJ1-6; 7 bases fit TRBD1. Germline V lookup: CDR1 GTSNPN, CDR2 SVGIG (reference sequence). J was trimmed by 1 base and V by 4 bases; bases with no gene match: 1. This CDR3 region has 14 residues. The CDR3 sequence: CAWTRGSYNSPLHF. The CDR3, as DNA: TGTGCCTGGACCAGGGGGTCCTATAATTCACCCCTCCACTTT. The full variable domain, rest sourced from reference TRBV30 and TRBJ1-6, is SQTIHQWPATLVQPVGSPLSLECTVEGTSNPNLYWYRQAAGRGLQLLFYSVGIGQISSEVPQNLSASRPQDRQFILSSKKLLLSDSGFYLCAWTRGSYNSPLHFGNGTRLTVT.

V is TRBV20-1 and J is TRBJ1-2; D is unclear. From germline, CDR1 is DFQATT and CDR2 SNEGSKA (reference sequence). The length of the CDR3 is 16 residues. Trimming left V 6 bases short and J 2 bases short, with 22 bases between. The CDR3 DNA reads TGCAGTGCCATCCGGACTGTGAAATTTAAGAACTATGGCTACACCTTC. It is translated as CSAIRTVKFKNYGYTF.

This clonotype has just a few counts. A read error is possible here, since a much larger clone lies one base away. The V and J genes are TRBV19 and TRBJ2-7, with D possibly being TRBD1 (6 bases). The CDR3 is 11 amino acids. Germline values: CDR1 LNHDA, CDR2 SQIVND (reference sequence). V was pared by 7 bases and J by 13 bases, with 17 bases between. For the CDR3, the DNA is TGTGCCAGTAACGGACAGATGGGGTGTTACTTC. Translating it yields CASNGQMGCYF.

This clonotype was observed many times. The chain has TRBV5-1 and TRBJ2-5; D perhaps matches TRBD2 (6 bases). The CDR3 is 13 amino acids. Germline V lookup: CDR1 SGHRS, CDR2 YFSETQ. Trimming stripped 4 bases from V and 2 bases from J, with 9 bases between. This CDR3 reads CASSRDLQETQYF. CDR3 nucleotide sequence: TGCGCCAGCAGCCGGGACTTACAAGAGACCCAGTACTTC.

The CDR3 region has the DNA TGTGCCAGCAGCTTCCAGACAGGGAGGGCGACAGATACGCAGTATTTT. Its translation is CASSFQTGRATDTQYF. The chain links TRBV11-2 to TRBJ2-3; D could derive from TRBD1 or TRBD2 (7 bases each). Germline assignment: CDR1 SGHAT and CDR2 FQNNGV. The CDR3 is made up of 16 amino acids. V lost 3 bases and J lost 3, with 16 bases in between.

With regard to this clonotype: A much larger clone differs from this one at a single base, so this may be a read error. The rearrangement uses TRBV5-6 and TRBJ2-1; weak D call: TRBD2 (5 bases). The CDR3 is 15 residues long. Germline assignment: CDR1 SGHDT and CDR2 YYEEEE. Trimming cost V 6 bases and J 2 bases, with 15 bases left between them. The CDR3 DNA sequence: TGTGCCAGCACCCCGAAGTTCGGGGCCTACAATGAGCAGTTCTTC. It specifies CASTPKFGAYNEQFF.

As to this clonotype: Possible read error: a much larger clone is one base away. The chain joins TRBV11-3 to TRBJ1-2; D remains unclear. Trimming removed 2 bases from V and 4 bases from J, with 8 bases in between. The CDR3 is 13 residues long. The germline CDR1 and CDR2 sequences are SGHNT and YENEEA. The CDR3 DNA sequence: TGTGCCAGCAGCTTAATGCTGGGCTATGGCTACACCTTC. Translation: CASSLMLGYGYTF.

About this clonotype itself: A much larger clone lies a single base off, so this may be a read error. The V call is TRBV5-1, the J call TRBJ2-2, with 7 bases lining up with TRBD1. Germline values: CDR1 SGHRS, CDR2 YFSETQ. This CDR3 has 17 amino acids. V was clipped by 3 bases and J by 6 bases; unmatched bases: 14. The CDR3 loop is CASSSPTGDDLPGELFF. CDR3 coding DNA: TGCGCCAGCAGCTCCCCCACAGGGGATGATTTGCCCGGGGAGCTGTTTTTT.

The CDR3 sequence is CASSQFDTQYF. The CDR3 DNA reads as TGTGCCAGCAGCCAATTCGATACGCAGTATTTT. The rearrangement joins TRBV3-1 to TRBJ2-3; no clear D gene. Trimming pared 2 bases from V and 6 bases from J, leaving 3 bases between. Germline CDR1 and CDR2: LGHDT and YNNKEL (reference sequence). This CDR3 has 11 amino acids.

This clonotype is medium-sized by share. V and J are TRBV20-1 and TRBJ1-3; tentative D call: TRBD1 (5 bases). This CDR3 is built from 14 residues. Deletions cut 3 bases from V and 0 bases from J, with 9 bases between. Germline assignment: CDR1 DFQATT and CDR2 SNEGSKA (reference sequence). The DNA for the CDR3 is TGCAGTGCTAGTCCCGGGACCTCTGGAAACACCATATATTTT. It translates to CSASPGTSGNTIYF.

This clonotype was found many times. The genes are TRBV28 and TRBJ1-5; no reliable D call. Trimming took off 3 bases at V and 2 bases at J, with 11 bases between the two ends. The CDR3 contains 15 residues. Looked up from germline, CDR1 is MDHEN and CDR2 is SYDVKM. The CDR3 DNA reads as TGTGCCAGCAGTTTCGGTACAATAGGCAATCAGCCCCAGCATTTT. This codes for CASSFGTIGNQPQHF.

This clonotype is deemed hyperexpanded. V usage is TRBV18 and J usage is TRBJ1-1; D gene ambiguous. Looked up from germline, CDR1 is KGHSH and CDR2 is LQKENI. This CDR3 is built from 13 residues. V was trimmed by 1 base and J by 4 bases, leaving 7 bases between them. CDR3 coding DNA: TGTGCCAGCTCACCACAGGGCGGCACTGAAGCTTTCTTT. It specifies CASSPQGGTEAFF.

A word on this clonotype: Possible read error: a much larger clone is one base away. The V call is TRBV13, the J call TRBJ1-4; no reliable D call. V was cut by 4 bases and J by 9 bases, with 15 bases left in between. This CDR3 has 14 residues. Per the germline V gene, CDR1 is PRHDT and CDR2 is FYEKMQ (reference sequence). The CDR3 DNA reads as TGTGCCAGCAGCTCCGTAGTGCAGGAGAAAAAACTGTTTTTT. Translated: CASSSVVQEKKLFF.

This chain uses TRBV20-1 with TRBJ2-7, with TRBD2 matching over 11 bases. Germline V gene sequence: CDR1 DFQATT, CDR2 SNEGSKA (reference sequence). V shed 2 bases and J 7 bases; nucleotides not matched to a gene: 7. This CDR3 has 14 amino acids. The CDR3 sequence: CSARSLAGGGEQYF. The CDR3, as DNA: TGCAGTGCTAGAAGTCTAGCGGGAGGCGGGGAGCAGTACTTC.

This clonotype was recorded many times. This chain uses TRBV19 with TRBJ2-3, with 8 positions matching TRBD2. Germline trimming cut 5 bases from V and 0 bases from J; bases unmatched to any gene: 16. This CDR3 is built from 19 residues. Germline-derived CDR1 and CDR2 are LNHDA and SQIVND (reference sequence). In DNA, the CDR3 is TGTGCCAGTAGTTCAAAGTCCGCCCCCTCTAGCGGGAGCACAGATACGCAGTATTTT. Its protein product is CASSSKSAPSSGSTDTQYF.

The table lists this clonotype with many counts. CDR3 in amino acids: CASSRGSGGTETQYF. DNA for the CDR3: TGTGCCAGCAGCCGGGGTAGCGGGGGGACAGAGACCCAGTACTTC. The chain carries TRBV7-2 and TRBJ2-5, with TRBD2 identical over 10 bases. CDR1 is SGHTA and CDR2 is FQGNSA in the germline V gene. The CDR3 consists of 15 residues. The junction had 7 bases not matched to a gene; V was cut back by 5 bases and J by 4 bases.

This clonotype was recorded many times. The chain has TRBV5-8 and TRBJ1-5; 7 bases line up with TRBD1. This CDR3 has 18 amino acids. Germline CDR1 and CDR2: SGHTS and YDEGEE. The J segment lost 0 bases and the V segment lost 4 bases, leaving 13 bases of the junction unmatched. CDR3 sequence: CASSKTGTLGVSNQPQHF. As DNA, the CDR3 is TGTGCCAGCAGCAAGACAGGGACCCTGGGTGTTAGCAATCAGCCCCAGCATTTT.

By proportion, this clonotype is medium-sized. The gene calls are TRBV2 and TRBJ2-2; TRBD1 might be the D (6 bases). Trimming pared 1 base from V and 8 bases from J, leaving 14 bases between. CDR3 length: 15 amino acids. Germline loops: CDR1 SNHLY, CDR2 FYNNEI. CDR3 sequence: CASSEEYRVGGELFF. The CDR3 nucleotides are TGTGCCAGCAGTGAAGAGTACAGGGTCGGAGGGGAGCTGTTTTTT.

This clonotype was seen repeatedly, ten times or more. The chain is built from TRBV5-1 and TRBJ2-6, with 7 bases fitting TRBD1. Germline trimming cut 0 bases from V and 0 bases from J; bases unmatched to any gene: 6. CDR3 length: 18 residues. Germline CDR1 and CDR2: SGHRS and YFSETQ. The DNA for the CDR3 is TGCGCCAGCAGCTTGGTAGCCAGGGGGAGCTCTGGGGCCAACGTCCTGACTTTC. Its translation: CASSLVARGSSGANVLTF. The entire variable domain, with the rest obtained from reference TRBV5-1 and TRBJ2-6, is as follows: KAGVTQTPRYLIKTRGQQVTLSCSPISGHRSVSWYQQTPGQGLQFLFEYFSETQRNKGNFPGRFSGRQFSNSRSEMNVSTLELGDSALYLCASSLVARGSSGANVLTFGAGSRLTVL.

V and J are TRBV20-1 and TRBJ2-5; the match to TRBD2 covers 9 bases. The germline V gene encodes CDR1 DFQATT and CDR2 SNEGSKA (reference sequence). The ends lost 7 bases at V and 5 bases at J; junction bases unmatched: 8. The CDR3 contains 13 residues. The CDR3 region has the DNA TGCAGTGTCGGCGGGGGGGCAGGTGAGACCCAGTACTTC. As protein: CSVGGGAGETQYF.

The chain is built from TRBV20-1 and TRBJ2-5; TRBD1 is a possible D gene (7 bases). Germline lookup yields CDR1 DFQATT and CDR2 SNEGSKA (reference sequence). This CDR3 is 15 amino acids long. The V and J ends lost 3 bases and 2 bases respectively, with 16 bases between them. The CDR3 is CSARKEGARQETQYF. CDR3 sequence (DNA): TGCAGTGCTAGGAAGGAGGGGGCGCGACAAGAGACCCAGTACTTC.